These 20 T cell receptor beta chains were sequenced from one sample in a study of molecular identifiers for immune sequencing clone quantification. Each CDR3 protein is one row after TCRdb ran MiXCR on the PCR reads. Among a few hundred thousand distinct CDR3 sequences listed, 24% were seen once. The specimen was naive CD8+ T cells from blood, with Jurkat cell RNA spiked in. Indicated subset: FACS-sorted CD8+CD4-CCR7+CD45RA+ naive T cells. The receptors shown here come from a human donor in good health. Some libraries in this study had Jurkat cell RNA spiked in.

The table lists this clonotype with many counts. The rearrangement joins TRBV5-1 to TRBJ2-3, with D maybe TRBD1 (5 bases). The CDR3 has 14 residues. Trimming took off 0 bases at V and 4 bases at J, with 9 bases between the two ends. Germline loops: CDR1 SGHRS, CDR2 YFSETQ. The CDR3 protein is CASSLVQAADTQYF. The CDR3 DNA follows: TGCGCCAGCAGCTTGGTACAGGCGGCAGATACGCAGTATTTT.

The rearrangement links TRBV19 to TRBJ2-4; 7 nucleotides line up with TRBD2. CDR3 length: 16 residues. Germline CDR1 and CDR2: LNHDA and SQIVND (reference sequence). The junction had 3 bases not matched to a gene; V was cut back by 1 base and J by 0 bases. The CDR3 region is CASSIGSGEAKNIQYF. The DNA of the CDR3 is TGTGCCAGTAGTATAGGAAGCGGGGAAGCCAAAAACATTCAGTACTTC.

In its sample, this clonotype was seen many times. This sequence joins TRBV9 and TRBJ1-6, with a possible D match to TRBD1 (5 bases). Per the germline V gene, CDR1 is SGDLS and CDR2 is YYNGEE. The CDR3 runs to 16 residues. V was cut by 3 bases and J by 0 bases, with 10 bases left in between. CDR3 amino acids: CASSGGLSSYNSPLHF. The CDR3 DNA reads TGTGCCAGCAGCGGGGGACTGAGCTCCTATAATTCACCCCTCCACTTT.

V is TRBV6-2 or TRBV6-3 and J is TRBJ2-3; D ambiguous. CDR3 length: 15 amino acids. CDR1 is MNHEY, CDR2 SVGEGT, per germline. V was trimmed by 2 bases and J by 2 bases, leaving 11 bases between them. The CDR3 region has the DNA TGTGCCAGCAGTTACGTTCCAGCTAACACAGATACGCAGTATTTT. Protein sequence: CASSYVPANTDTQYF.

This clonotype showed up just a few times. The chain couples TRBV5-1 to TRBJ1-1; perhaps TRBD1 as D (5 bases). V was shortened by 0 bases and J by 2 bases, with 20 bases between the two germline ends. CDR1 and CDR2 (germline): SGHRS, YFSETQ. This CDR3 has 18 amino acids. The CDR3 region is CASSLDPGVGYSNTEAFF. DNA of the CDR3: TGCGCCAGCAGCTTGGACCCGGGGGTTGGGTATTCTAACACTGAAGCTTTCTTT. Looking up the rest from reference TRBV5-1 and TRBJ1-1 gives the full variable domain: KAGVTQTPRYLIKTRGQQVTLSCSPISGHRSVSWYQQTPGQGLQFLFEYFSETQRNKGNFPGRFSGRQFSNSRSEMNVSTLELGDSALYLCASSLDPGVGYSNTEAFFGQGTRLTVV.

This clonotype occurred a few times. J is TRBJ1-1 and V is TRBV19; a weak D match, TRBD1 (6 bases). Germline V gene sequence: CDR1 LNHDA, CDR2 SQIVND (reference sequence). V lost 5 bases and J lost 4, with 17 bases in between. The CDR3 is 15 residues long. CDR3 DNA sequence: TGTGCCAGTAGTCCAGATGGGGGCTGGGGCACTGAAGCTTTCTTT. Protein: CASSPDGGWGTEAFF.

This clonotype appeared a few times. The genes are TRBV13 and TRBJ1-6; D remains unclear. Germline V CDR1 and CDR2: PRHDT, FYEKMQ (reference sequence). The CDR3 has 15 residues. V was clipped by 10 bases and J by 4 bases, with 17 bases between them. CDR3 nucleotides: TGTGCCACCAAGGTCATGGCTGAGTATAATTCACCCCTCCACTTT. This codes for CATKVMAEYNSPLHF.

The chain has TRBV5-1 and TRBJ1-3, with a tentative D call TRBD1 (5 bases). Germline loops: CDR1 SGHRS, CDR2 YFSETQ. V was cut by 3 bases and J by 2 bases, with 9 bases left in between. This CDR3 has 14 residues. The CDR3: CASSYDSPGNTIYF. The CDR3, as DNA: TGCGCCAGCAGCTACGACAGCCCTGGAAACACCATATATTTT.

Ten or more counts support this clonotype. This rearrangement joins TRBV28 to TRBJ2-5, with 9 positions matching TRBD1. The V gene end was trimmed by 6 bases and the J gene end by 4 bases; junction bases not matched to a gene: 15. CDR1 MDHEN and CDR2 SYDVKM come from the germline V gene. The CDR3 contains 17 residues. CDR3: CASSTGTGPGSRETQYF. CDR3 nucleotides: TGTGCCAGCAGCACCGGGACAGGGCCAGGTTCTCGAGAGACCCAGTACTTC.

This clonotype has a handful of counts. This chain links TRBV6-2 or TRBV6-3 with TRBJ2-7, with a tentative D call TRBD2 (5 bases). Trimming took off 7 bases at V and 6 bases at J, with 19 bases between the two ends. Germline CDR1 and CDR2: MNHEY and SVGEGT. The CDR3 covers 14 residues. CDR3 bases: TGTGCCAGCAACCACGGGGTAGGCGTAGGCGAGCAGTACTTC. This translates into CASNHGVGVGEQYF.

With respect to this clonotype: This may be a read error, as it is one base from a much larger clone. V and J are TRBV11-2 and TRBJ1-1; no definite D call. Trimming left V 3 bases short and J 5 bases short, with 4 bases between. Germline V gives CDR1 SGHAT, CDR2 FQNNGV. This CDR3 is built from 11 residues. CDR3 region: CASSFITEAFF. As DNA, the CDR3 is TGTGCCAGCAGCTTCATAACTGAAGCTTTCTTT.

This clonotype has just a few counts. The CDR3 reads CASSLYIAENSPLHF. For the CDR3, the DNA is TGTGCCAGCAGTTTATACATAGCGGAGAATTCACCCCTCCACTTT. The chain employs TRBV28 and TRBJ1-6, with D hard to call. Deletions cut 1 base from V and 7 bases from J, with 11 bases between. CDR1 and CDR2 from the germline V gene are MDHEN and SYDVKM. This CDR3 is 15 amino acids long.

Details on this clonotype: The conserved closing phenylalanine or tryptophan is absent in this CDR3, likely reflecting a read error. V usage is TRBV20-1 and J usage is TRBJ1-1; D unclear. Germline assignment: CDR1 DFQATT and CDR2 SNEGSKA (reference sequence). The CDR3 runs to 12 residues. V gave up 1 base and J gave up 10 bases, with 13 bases separating them. In DNA, the CDR3 is TGCAGTGCTAGAGGAGACGACGAGGGAGCTTTCATT. Translating gives CSARGDDEGAFI.

The chain has TRBV7-9 and TRBJ2-7, with a weak D call TRBD1 (5 bases). The CDR3 has 15 residues. Germline CDR1 and CDR2: SEHNR and FQNEAQ (reference sequence). V shed 5 bases and J shed 0 bases, with 14 bases lying between them. CDR3 protein: CASSGRAESSYEQYF. The CDR3 nucleotides are TGTGCCAGCAGCGGCAGGGCAGAAAGCTCCTACGAGCAGTACTTC.

The gene calls are TRBV27 and TRBJ2-7, with 8 positions matching TRBD2. CDR3 size: 16 residues. CDR1 MNHEY and CDR2 SMNVEV come from the germline V gene (reference sequence). Unmatched junction bases numbered 14, after V lost 5 bases and J lost 5 bases. The CDR3: CASSLSWAGGRNEQYF. The DNA of the CDR3 is TGTGCCAGCAGTCTGTCGTGGGCGGGGGGTCGGAACGAGCAGTACTTC.

This clonotype turned up a few times. This chain links TRBV4-1 with TRBJ2-5; 7 bases match TRBD1. The CDR3 has 15 amino acids. V lost 3 bases and J lost 2; bases outside the gene matches: 6. Germline V gene data show CDR1 as MGHRA and CDR2 as YSYEKL. The DNA for the CDR3 is TGCGCCAGCAGCCAGCCCGGGACAGAGCAAGAGACCCAGTACTTC. Amino acid sequence: CASSQPGTEQETQYF.

This clonotype was seen many times. V usage is TRBV28 and J usage is TRBJ2-3; TRBD1 might be the D (6 bases). The V gene's germline CDR1 is MDHEN and CDR2 SYDVKM. With 3 bases removed from V and 8 bases from J, the gap between germline ends came to 15 bases. This CDR3 is 14 amino acids long. CDR3 coding DNA: TGTGCCAGCAGTTTTAGCAGGGGAGACGGTACGCAGTATTTT. This codes for CASSFSRGDGTQYF.

This clonotype came up many times. The chain recombines TRBV11-2 with TRBJ2-5; TRBD1 matches 7 bases. There are 17 residues in the CDR3. Per germline, CDR1 SGHAT and CDR2 FQNNGV. V was pared by 3 bases and J by 3 bases, with 13 bases of the junction left unmatched. The CDR3 loop is CASSLYGTGTEKETQYF. CDR3 DNA: TGTGCCAGCAGCTTGTATGGGACCGGGACAGAGAAAGAGACCCAGTACTTC.

Concerning this clonotype: An end of the junction does not agree with germline; a read error may underlie this. The V gene is TRBV12-3 or TRBV12-4, the J gene TRBJ2-3; 7 nucleotides match TRBD2. This CDR3 comprises 15 residues. The DNA for the CDR3 is TGTGCCAGCAGCACCAAGCGGGACCCACGAGATGCGCAGTATTTT. This translates into CASSTKRDPRDAQYF.

This clonotype has at least ten counts. The chain recombines TRBV5-8 with TRBJ2-7; 8 bases align to TRBD1. V lost 6 bases and J lost 2; bases outside the gene matches: 13. Per the germline V gene, CDR1 is SGHTS and CDR2 is YDEGEE. This CDR3 region has 16 residues. DNA for the CDR3: TGTGCCAGCACCATGCCCCGGGTACAGGGGGCCTACGAGCAGTACTTC. It specifies CASTMPRVQGAYEQYF.